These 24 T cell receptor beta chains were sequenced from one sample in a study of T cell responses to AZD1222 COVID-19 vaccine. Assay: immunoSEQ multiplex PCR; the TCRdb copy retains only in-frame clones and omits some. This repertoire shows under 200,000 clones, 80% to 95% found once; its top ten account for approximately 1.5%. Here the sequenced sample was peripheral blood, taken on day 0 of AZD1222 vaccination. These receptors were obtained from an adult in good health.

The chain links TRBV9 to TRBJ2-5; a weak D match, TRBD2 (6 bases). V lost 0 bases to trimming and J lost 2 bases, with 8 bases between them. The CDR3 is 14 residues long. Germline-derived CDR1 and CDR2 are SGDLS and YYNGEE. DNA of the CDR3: TGTGCCAGCAGCGTAGTTGGAGGGCAAGAGACCCAGTACTTC. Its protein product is CASSVVGGQETQYF.

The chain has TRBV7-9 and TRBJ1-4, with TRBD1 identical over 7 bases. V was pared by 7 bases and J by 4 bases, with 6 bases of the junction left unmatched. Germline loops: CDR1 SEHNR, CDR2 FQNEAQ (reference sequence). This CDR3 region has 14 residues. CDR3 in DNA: TGTGCCAGCATCGACGACAGGGATAATGAAAAACTGTTTTTT. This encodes CASIDDRDNEKLFF.

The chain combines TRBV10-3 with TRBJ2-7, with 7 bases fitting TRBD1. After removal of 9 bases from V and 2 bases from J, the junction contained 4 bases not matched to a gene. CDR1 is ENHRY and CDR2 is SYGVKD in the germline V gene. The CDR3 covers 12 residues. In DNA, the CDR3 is TGTGCCATTCGGGACAGTGCCTACGAGCAGTACTTC. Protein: CAIRDSAYEQYF.

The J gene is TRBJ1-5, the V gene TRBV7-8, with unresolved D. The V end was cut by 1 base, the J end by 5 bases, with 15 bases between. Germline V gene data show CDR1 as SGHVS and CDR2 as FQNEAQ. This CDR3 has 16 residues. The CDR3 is CASSLGGFRSDQPQHF. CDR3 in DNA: TGTGCCAGCAGCTTAGGCGGGTTTCGGTCAGATCAGCCCCAGCATTTT.

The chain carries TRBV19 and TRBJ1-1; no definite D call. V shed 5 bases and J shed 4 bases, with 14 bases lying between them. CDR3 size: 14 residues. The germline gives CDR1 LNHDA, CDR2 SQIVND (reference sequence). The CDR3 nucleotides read TGTGCCAGTAGTTCGACCGACAAGGTCACTGAAGCTTTCTTT. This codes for CASSSTDKVTEAFF.

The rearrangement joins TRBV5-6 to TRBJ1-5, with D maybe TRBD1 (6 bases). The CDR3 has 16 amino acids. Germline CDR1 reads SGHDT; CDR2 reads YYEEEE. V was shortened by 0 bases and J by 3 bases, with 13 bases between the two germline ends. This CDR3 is CASSLGGRVYNQPQHF. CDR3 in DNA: TGTGCCAGCAGCTTGGGGGGGCGAGTCTACAATCAGCCCCAGCATTTT. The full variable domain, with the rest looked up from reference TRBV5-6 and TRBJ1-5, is DAGVTQSPTHLIKTRGQQVTLRCSPKSGHDTVSWYQQALGQGPQFIFQYYEEEERQRGNFPDRFSGHQFPNYSSELNVNALLLGDSALYLCASSLGGRVYNQPQHFGDGTRLSIL.

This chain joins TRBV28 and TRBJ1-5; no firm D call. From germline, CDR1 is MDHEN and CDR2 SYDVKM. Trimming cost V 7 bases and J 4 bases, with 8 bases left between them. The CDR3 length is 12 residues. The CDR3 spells CASTLGNQPQHF. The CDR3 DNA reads TGTGCCAGCACCCTGGGGAATCAGCCCCAGCATTTT.

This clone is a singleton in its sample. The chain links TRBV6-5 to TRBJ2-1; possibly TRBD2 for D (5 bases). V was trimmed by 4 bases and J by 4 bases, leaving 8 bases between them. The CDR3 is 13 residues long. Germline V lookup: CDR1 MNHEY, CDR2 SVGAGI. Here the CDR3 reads CASSSPGYNEQFF. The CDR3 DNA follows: TGTGCCAGCAGTTCCCCGGGGTACAATGAGCAGTTCTTC.

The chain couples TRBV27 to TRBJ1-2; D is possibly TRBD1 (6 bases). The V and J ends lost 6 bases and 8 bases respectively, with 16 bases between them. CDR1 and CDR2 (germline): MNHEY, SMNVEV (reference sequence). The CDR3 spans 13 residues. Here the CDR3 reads CASRNPGARGYTF. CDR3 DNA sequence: TGTGCCAGCAGGAATCCAGGGGCCCGGGGCTACACCTTC.

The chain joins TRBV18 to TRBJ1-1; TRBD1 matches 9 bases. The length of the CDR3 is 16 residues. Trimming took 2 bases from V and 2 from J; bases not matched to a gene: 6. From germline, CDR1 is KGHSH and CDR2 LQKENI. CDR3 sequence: CASSPRTTGGNTEAFF. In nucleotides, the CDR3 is TGTGCCAGCTCACCAAGGACGACAGGGGGAAACACTGAAGCTTTCTTT.

This chain's CDR3 is CATEQGEDTQYF. For the CDR3, the DNA is TGTGCCACGGAACAGGGGGAAGATACGCAGTATTTT. The V and J genes are TRBV10-3 and TRBJ2-3; 8 nucleotides match TRBD1. Per the germline V gene, CDR1 is ENHRY and CDR2 is SYGVKD. The ends lost 10 bases at V and 5 bases at J; junction bases unmatched: 5. This CDR3 comprises 12 residues.

CDR3 DNA: TGTGCCAGCAGTCTGACACGTAACTATGGCTACACCTTC. Residues: CASSLTRNYGYTF. The chain recombines TRBV12-3 or TRBV12-4 with TRBJ1-2; no clear D. This CDR3 is 13 amino acids long. V gave up 5 bases and J gave up 1 base, with 8 bases separating them.

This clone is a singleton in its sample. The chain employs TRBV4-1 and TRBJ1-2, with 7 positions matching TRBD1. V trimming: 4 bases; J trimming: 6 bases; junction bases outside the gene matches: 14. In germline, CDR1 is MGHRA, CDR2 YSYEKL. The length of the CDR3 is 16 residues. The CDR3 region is CASSPAELQGSHGYTF. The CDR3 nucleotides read TGCGCCAGCAGCCCAGCAGAACTACAGGGGTCCCATGGCTACACCTTC.

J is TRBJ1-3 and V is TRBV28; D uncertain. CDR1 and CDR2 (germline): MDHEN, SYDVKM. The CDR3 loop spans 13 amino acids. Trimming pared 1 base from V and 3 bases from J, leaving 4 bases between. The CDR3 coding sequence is TGTGCCAGCAGTTTATATATTGGAAACACCATATATTTT. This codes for CASSLYIGNTIYF.

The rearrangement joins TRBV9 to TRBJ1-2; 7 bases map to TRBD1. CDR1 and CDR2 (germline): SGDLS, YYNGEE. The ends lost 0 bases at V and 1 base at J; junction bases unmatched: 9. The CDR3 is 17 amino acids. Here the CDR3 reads CASSVARGTDVNYGYTF. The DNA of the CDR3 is TGTGCCAGCAGCGTAGCCCGAGGGACAGATGTTAACTATGGCTACACCTTC.

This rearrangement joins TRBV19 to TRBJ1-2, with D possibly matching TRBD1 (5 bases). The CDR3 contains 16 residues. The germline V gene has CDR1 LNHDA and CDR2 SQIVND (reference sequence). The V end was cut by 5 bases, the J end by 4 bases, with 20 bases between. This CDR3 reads CASSSQTAGGIYGYTF. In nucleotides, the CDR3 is TGTGCCAGTAGTTCCCAGACAGCCGGAGGGATCTATGGCTACACCTTC.

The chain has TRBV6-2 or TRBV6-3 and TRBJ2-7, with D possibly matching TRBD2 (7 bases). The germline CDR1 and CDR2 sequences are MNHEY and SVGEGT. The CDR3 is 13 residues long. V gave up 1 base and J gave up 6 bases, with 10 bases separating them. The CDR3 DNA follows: TGTGCCAGCAGTTACTGGGCGGGGGCCGAGCAGTACTTC. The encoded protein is CASSYWAGAEQYF.

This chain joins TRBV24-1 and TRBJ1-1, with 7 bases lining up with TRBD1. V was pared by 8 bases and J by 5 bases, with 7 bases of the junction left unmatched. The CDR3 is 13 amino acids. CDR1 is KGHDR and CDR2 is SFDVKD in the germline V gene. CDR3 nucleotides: TGTGCCACCAAACGAACAGGGGAGACTGAAGCTTTCTTT. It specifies CATKRTGETEAFF.

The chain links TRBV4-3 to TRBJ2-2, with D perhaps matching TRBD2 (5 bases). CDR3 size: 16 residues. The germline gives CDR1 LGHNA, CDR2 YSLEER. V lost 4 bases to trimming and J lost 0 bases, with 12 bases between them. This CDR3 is CASSPDGLSNTGELFF. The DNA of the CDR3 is TGCGCCAGCAGCCCGGACGGACTGTCGAACACCGGGGAGCTGTTTTTT.

The CDR3 bases are TGCGCCACTGGGAGGGGTACAGATACGCAGTATTTT. This encodes CATGRGTDTQYF. The chain joins TRBV10-1 to TRBJ2-3; TRBD2 matches at 7 bases. With 10 bases clipped from V and 3 bases from J, the junction kept 4 bases outside the gene matches. The CDR3 extends over 12 amino acids. Germline V gene lookup returns CDR1 WNHNN and CDR2 SYGVQD (reference sequence).

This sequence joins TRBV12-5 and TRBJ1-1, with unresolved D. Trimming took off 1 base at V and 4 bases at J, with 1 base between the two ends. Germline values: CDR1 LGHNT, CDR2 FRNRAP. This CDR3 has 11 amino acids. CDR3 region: CASGLGTEAFF. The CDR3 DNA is TGTGCTAGTGGTTTGGGCACTGAAGCTTTCTTT.

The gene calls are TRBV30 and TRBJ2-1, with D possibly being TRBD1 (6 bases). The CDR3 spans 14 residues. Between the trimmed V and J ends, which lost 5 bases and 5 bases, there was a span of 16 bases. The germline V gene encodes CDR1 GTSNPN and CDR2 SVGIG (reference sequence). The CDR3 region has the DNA TGTGCCTGGGAGGGGGACACGATGAACAATGAGCAGTTCTTC. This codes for CAWEGDTMNNEQFF.

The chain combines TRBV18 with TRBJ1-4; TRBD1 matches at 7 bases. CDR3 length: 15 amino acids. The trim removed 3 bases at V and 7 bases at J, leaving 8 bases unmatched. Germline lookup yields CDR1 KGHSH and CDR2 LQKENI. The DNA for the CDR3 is TGTGCCAGCTCACCCAATGACAGGGTGGGTGAAAAACTGTTTTTT. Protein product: CASSPNDRVGEKLFF. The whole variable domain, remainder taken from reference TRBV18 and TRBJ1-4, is NAGVMQNPRHLVRRRGQEARLRCSPMKGHSHVYWYRQLPEEGLKFMVYLQKENIIDESGMPKERFSAEFPKEGPSILRIQQVVRGDSAAYFCASSPNDRVGEKLFFGSGTQLSVL.

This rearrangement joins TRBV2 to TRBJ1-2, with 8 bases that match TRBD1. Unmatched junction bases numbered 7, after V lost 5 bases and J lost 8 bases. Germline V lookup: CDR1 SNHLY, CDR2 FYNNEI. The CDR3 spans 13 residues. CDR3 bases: TGTGCCAGCAGTAGGACAGGGCCTGAAGGCTACACCTTC. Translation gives CASSRTGPEGYTF.